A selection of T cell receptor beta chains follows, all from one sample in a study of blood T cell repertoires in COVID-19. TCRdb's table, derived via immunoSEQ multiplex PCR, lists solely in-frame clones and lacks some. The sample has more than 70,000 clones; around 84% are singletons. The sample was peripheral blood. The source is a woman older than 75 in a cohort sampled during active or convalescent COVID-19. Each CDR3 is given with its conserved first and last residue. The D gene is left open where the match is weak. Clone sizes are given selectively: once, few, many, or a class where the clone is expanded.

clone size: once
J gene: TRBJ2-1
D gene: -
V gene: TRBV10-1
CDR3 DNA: TGCGCCAGCAGTGGCCCTAGCAGTGATGAGCAGTTCTTC
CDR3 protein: CASSGPSSDEQFF

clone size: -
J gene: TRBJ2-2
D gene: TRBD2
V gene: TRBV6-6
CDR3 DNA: TGTGCCAGCCAAGGAGCTAGCGGGAGAACCGGGGAGCTGTTTTTT
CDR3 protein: CASQGASGRTGELFF

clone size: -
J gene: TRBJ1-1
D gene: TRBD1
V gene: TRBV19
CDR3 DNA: TGTGCCAGTAGCCTCGACAGGGTCAACACTGAAGCTTTCTTT
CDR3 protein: CASSLDRVNTEAFF

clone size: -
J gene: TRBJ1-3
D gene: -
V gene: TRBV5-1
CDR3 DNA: TGCGCCAGCAGCGTCGGAGAAAATAGCTCTGGAAACACCATATATTTT
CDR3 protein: CASSVGENSSGNTIYF

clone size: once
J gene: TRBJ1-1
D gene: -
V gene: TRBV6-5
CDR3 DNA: TGTGCCAGCAGTACGTTCGGACAGAAGACTGAAGCTTTCTTT
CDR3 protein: CASSTFGQKTEAFF

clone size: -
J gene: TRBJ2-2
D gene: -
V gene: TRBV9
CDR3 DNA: TGTGCCAGCAGCGTAGGTAGCGGGGAGCTGTTTTTT
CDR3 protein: CASSVGSGELFF

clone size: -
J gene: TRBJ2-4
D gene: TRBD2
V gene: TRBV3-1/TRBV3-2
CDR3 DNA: TGTGCCAGCAGCCAAAGGCTAGCGGCATTAGCCAAAAACATTCAGTACTTC
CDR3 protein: CASSQRLAALAKNIQYF

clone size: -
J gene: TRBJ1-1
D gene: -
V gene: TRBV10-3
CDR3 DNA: TGTGCCATCCTCGGTGCAGGTATTCATATGACTGAAGCTTTCTTT
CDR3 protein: CAILGAGIHMTEAFF

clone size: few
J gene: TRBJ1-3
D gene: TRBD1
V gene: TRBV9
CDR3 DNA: TGTGCCAGCAGCGGGGACAGGGGCTTTAGCTCTGGAAACACCATATATTTT
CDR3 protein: CASSGDRGFSSGNTIYF

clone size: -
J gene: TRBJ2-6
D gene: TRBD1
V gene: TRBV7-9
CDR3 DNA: TGTGCCAGCAGCCAGACAGGGGCTGGGGCCAACGTCCTGACTTTC
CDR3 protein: CASSQTGAGANVLTF

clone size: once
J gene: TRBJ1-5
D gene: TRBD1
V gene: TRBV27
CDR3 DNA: TGTGCCAGCAGTTTGGACAGGGATAGCAATCAGCCCCAGCATTTT
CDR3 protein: CASSLDRDSNQPQHF

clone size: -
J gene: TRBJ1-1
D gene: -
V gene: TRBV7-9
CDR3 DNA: TGTGCCAGCAGCTTAGATAGCATGAACACTGAAGCTTTCTTT
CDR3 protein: CASSLDSMNTEAFF

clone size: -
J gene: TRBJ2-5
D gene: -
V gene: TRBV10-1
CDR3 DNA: TGCGCCAGCAGTGGACAGGTCCTCGGGACCCAGTACTTC
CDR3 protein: CASSGQVLGTQYF

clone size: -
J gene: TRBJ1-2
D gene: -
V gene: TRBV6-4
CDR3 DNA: TGTGCCAGCACGCCGACACCTTCAAACTATGGCTACACCTTC
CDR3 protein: CASTPTPSNYGYTF

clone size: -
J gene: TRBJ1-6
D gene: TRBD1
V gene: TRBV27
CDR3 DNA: TGTGCCAGCAGGCGGACAGGGGGGAGTTCACCCCTCCACTTT
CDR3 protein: CASRRTGGSSPLHF

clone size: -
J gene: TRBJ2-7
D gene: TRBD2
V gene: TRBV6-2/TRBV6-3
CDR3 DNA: TGTGCCAGCAGTTACTCAGCGGGAGGGCCGTACGAGCAGTACTTC
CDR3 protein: CASSYSAGGPYEQYF

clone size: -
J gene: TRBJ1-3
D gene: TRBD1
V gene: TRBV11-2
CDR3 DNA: TGTGCCAGCAGCACGGACAGGGGAAACACCATATATTTT
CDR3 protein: CASSTDRGNTIYF

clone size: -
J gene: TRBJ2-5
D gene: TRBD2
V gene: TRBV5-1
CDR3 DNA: TGCGCCAGCAGCTTGGCCGGGGGGGCTGGGACCCAGTACTTC
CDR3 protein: CASSLAGGAGTQYF

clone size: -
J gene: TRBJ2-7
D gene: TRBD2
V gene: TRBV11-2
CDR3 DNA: TGTGCCAGCAGCTTAGAGATTAGCGGGAGGGAGAAGTACTTC
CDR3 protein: CASSLEISGREKYF

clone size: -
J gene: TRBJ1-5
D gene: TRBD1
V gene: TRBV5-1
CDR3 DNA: TGCGCCAGCAGCTTGGGACAGGGCCCCAATCAGCCCCAGCATTTT
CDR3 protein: CASSLGQGPNQPQHF

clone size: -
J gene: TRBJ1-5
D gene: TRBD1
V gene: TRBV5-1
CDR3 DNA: TGCGCCAGCAGCTTGACGGGACAGAGCAATCAGCCCCAGCATTTT
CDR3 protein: CASSLTGQSNQPQHF

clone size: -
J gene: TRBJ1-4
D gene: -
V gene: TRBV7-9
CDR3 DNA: TGTGCCAGCAGCGCCCGTGGGGCGGCTAATGAAAAACTGTTTTTT
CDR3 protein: CASSARGAANEKLFF

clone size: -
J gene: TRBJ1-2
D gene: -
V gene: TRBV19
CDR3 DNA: TGTGCCAGTAGTGCTAGACAGGCAAACTATGGCTACACCTTC
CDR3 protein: CASSARQANYGYTF

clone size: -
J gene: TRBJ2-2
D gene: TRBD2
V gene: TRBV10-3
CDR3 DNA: TGTGCCTCCCATGGGACTAGCGGGAGAGGCACCGGGGAGCTGTTTTTT
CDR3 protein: CASHGTSGRGTGELFF

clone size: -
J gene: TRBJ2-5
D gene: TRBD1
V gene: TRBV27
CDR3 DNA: TGTGCCAGCAGTCGGACAGGGTCAGAGACCCAGTACTTC
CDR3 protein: CASSRTGSETQYF

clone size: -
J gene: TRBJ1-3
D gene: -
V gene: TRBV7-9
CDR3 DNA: TGTGCCAGCAGTCCCGGCAGGGATGGAAACACCATATATTTT
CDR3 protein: CASSPGRDGNTIYF